The sequence of this T cell receptor (beta chain) was determined in a study of T cell responses to AZD1222 COVID-19 vaccine. Study conclusions and caveats: Regions left unmutated in variants are reportedly the target of nearly half of spike-specific TCRs.

Analyses pooled second doses at about 4 or about 12 weeks. The method was immunoSEQ multiplex PCR; TCRdb's version includes in-frame clones alone and lacks a portion of them. In the table there are roughly 150,000 clones, 80% to 95% of which are singletons. This clone has just a few counts. The antigen is unknown. The CDR3 loop spans 13 amino acids. The V gene lost 6 bases and the J gene lost 4 bases, with 12 bases spanning the gap. The germline gives CDR1 MNHEY, CDR2 SMNVEV (reference sequence). The sample here was peripheral blood, taken 28 days after the second AZD1222 dose. The chain recombines TRBV27 with TRBJ1-2, with D unresolved. The sequence was collected from an adult who received the AZD1222 COVID-19 vaccine. CDR3 protein: CASSPTDGYGYTF. The CDR3 DNA reads as TGTGCCAGCAGCCCGACGGATGGCTATGGCTACACCTTC.